These T cell receptor beta chains were read from a single sample in a study of spatial heterogeneity in lung cancer. TCRdb fed the 5' RACE reads into MiXCR, producing one record per CDR3 protein. The sample lists some 53,000 distinct CDR3 sequences, roughly 6.5% occurring once. This specimen consisted of PBMCs, obtained at surgery. The receptors come from a female donor with early-stage non-small cell lung cancer. Both conserved end residues are part of each CDR3. The D gene is left open where the match is weak. The size of a clone is reported for some rows only, either as once, few or many, or as a class for expanded clones.

TRBJ1-2 | NA | NA | TRBV7-9 | CASSFIDYGYTF | TGTGCCAGCAGCTTCATCGACTATGGCTACACCTTC
TRBJ1-4 | TRBD1 | many | TRBV29-1 | CSALMTGWNEKLFF | TGCAGCGCCCTTATGACAGGGTGGAATGAAAAACTGTTTTTT
TRBJ2-2 | TRBD2 | many | TRBV12-3/TRBV12-4 | CASSSSGGAGTGELFF | TGTGCCAGCAGTTCTAGCGGGGGGGCTGGTACCGGGGAGCTGTTTTTT
TRBJ1-5 | NA | many | TRBV4-2 | CASSLTGPRQPQHF | TGTGCCAGCAGCCTTACGGGACCTCGTCAGCCCCAGCATTTT
TRBJ1-3 | NA | many | TRBV29-1 | CSVEGTGGPGNTIYF | TGCAGCGTTGAAGGTACTGGGGGGCCTGGAAACACCATATATTTT
TRBJ2-3 | NA | many | TRBV7-6 | CASRGQATDTQYF | TGTGCCAGCAGGGGCCAGGCCACAGATACGCAGTATTTT
TRBJ1-5 | NA | many | TRBV28 | CASSFTTADQPQHF | TGTGCCAGCAGTTTCACCACAGCGGATCAGCCCCAGCATTTT
TRBJ2-3 | NA | many | TRBV28 | CASSLWGVGTDTQYF | TGTGCCAGCAGTTTGTGGGGGGTGGGTACAGATACGCAGTATTTT
TRBJ2-1 | NA | many | TRBV2 | CASSEDWGEQFF | TGTGCCAGCAGTGAAGATTGGGGTGAGCAGTTCTTC
TRBJ2-3 | NA | NA | TRBV6-6 | CASSYVSQGTQYF | TGTGCCAGCAGTTACGTTTCACAGGGTACGCAGTATTTT
TRBJ2-3 | NA | many | TRBV3-1 | CASSQAAAGPDTQYF | TGTGCCAGCAGCCAAGCGGCGGCGGGCCCAGATACGCAGTATTTT
TRBJ2-7 | NA | few | TRBV2 | CASKLTPYEQYF | TGTGCCAGCAAGTTAACACCCTACGAGCAGTACTTC
TRBJ2-1 | NA | many | TRBV7-8 | CASSPRTDYNEQFF | TGTGCCAGCAGCCCCCGGACAGATTACAATGAGCAGTTCTTC